This T cell receptor beta chain was retrieved from a study of shared clonotypes between healthy human individuals. TCRdb's copy holds only in-frame clones and misses some; the assay was immunoSEQ multiplex PCR. Of 780,000 or so clones listed, approximately 72% are singletons. CDR3 length equals 14 residues. With 4 bases removed from V and 2 bases from J, the gap between germline ends came to 8 bases. Germline CDR1 reads SNHLY; CDR2 reads FYNNEI. The chain joins TRBV2 to TRBJ2-2, with D unresolved. Sequenced sample: memory CD4+ T cells sorted from blood. Noted subset: CD45RA-negative fraction. The clonotype originates from a woman aged 25 to 39 in good health. This chain's CDR3 is CASSVYGNTGELFF. For the CDR3, the DNA is TGTGCCAGCAGTGTGTATGGTAACACCGGGGAGCTGTTTTTT.